This entry lists 6 T cell receptor beta chains sequenced from one sample in a study of cytomegalovirus exposure and HLA in healthy donors. PCR used 60 Vbeta primers and 13 Jbeta primers. Only in-frame clones appear in the TCRdb table, and some are missing; sequencing was by immunoSEQ multiplex PCR. The table includes about 140,000 clones, around 77% detected once. Material: PBMCs. The receptors were sampled from a man aged 25 to 40 in good health and CMV-seronegative.

This rearrangement joins TRBV7-3 to TRBJ1-1, with D possibly matching TRBD1 (5 bases). Germline V gene lookup returns CDR1 SGHTA and CDR2 FQGTGA. V was clipped by 5 bases and J by 7 bases, with 14 bases between them. This CDR3 contains 13 residues. The CDR3 protein is CASSLTQGSEAFF. Here the CDR3 DNA reads TGTGCCAGCAGCCTTACTCAGGGTAGTGAAGCTTTCTTT.

CDR3 region: CASSVTSGGTYEQYF. The CDR3, as DNA: TGTGCCAGCAGCGTGACTAGCGGGGGCACCTACGAGCAGTACTTC. J is TRBJ2-7 and V is TRBV7-8; 12 positions match TRBD2. The CDR3 totals 15 residues. Trimming took 5 bases from V and 2 from J; bases not matched to a gene: 4. CDR1 and CDR2 from the germline V gene are SGHVS and FQNEAQ.

The chain has TRBV11-1 and TRBJ1-1, with TRBD1 identical over 7 bases. Germline V gene data show CDR1 as SGHAT and CDR2 as FQDESV (reference sequence). This CDR3 spans 15 amino acids. The J segment lost 4 bases and the V segment lost 0 bases, leaving 5 bases of the junction unmatched. The chain's CDR3 is CASSLAGAGGTEAFF. The CDR3 region has the DNA TGTGCCAGCAGCTTAGCGGGGGCAGGGGGCACTGAAGCTTTCTTT. The complete variable domain, with remaining parts taken from reference TRBV11-1 and TRBJ1-1, reads EAEVAQSPRYKITEKSQAVAFWCDPISGHATLYWYRQILGQGPELLVQFQDESVVDDSQLPKDRFSAERLKGVDSTLKIQPAELGDSAMYLCASSLAGAGGTEAFFGQGTRLTVV.

V is TRBV27 and J is TRBJ1-5; a possible D gene is TRBD1 (6 bases). The V end was cut by 6 bases, the J end by 3 bases, with 15 bases between. This CDR3 region has 15 residues. CDR1 is MNHEY, CDR2 SMNVEV, per germline (reference sequence). CDR3 in DNA: TGTGCCAGCAGCCCAGGGGCAGCTTACAATCAGCCCCAGCATTTT. Translation gives CASSPGAAYNQPQHF.

The genes are TRBV27 and TRBJ2-7, with 7 bases aligning to TRBD2. Germline V gene sequence: CDR1 MNHEY, CDR2 SMNVEV (reference sequence). The length of the CDR3 is 13 residues. V dropped 5 bases and J dropped 3; count of bases not matched to a gene: 4. The CDR3 spells CASSPGLHYEQYF. The CDR3 coding sequence is TGTGCCAGCAGTCCGGGACTACACTACGAGCAGTACTTC.

The chain carries TRBV27 and TRBJ2-5; 9 bases agree with TRBD2. Germline V gene lookup returns CDR1 MNHEY and CDR2 SMNVEV (reference sequence). V was pared by 3 bases and J by 4 bases, with 12 bases of the junction left unmatched. The CDR3 is 17 amino acids. The CDR3 DNA follows: TGTGCCAGCAGTTTCTCGCGGGGGGGATATAGTCCAGAGACCCAGTACTTC. Translated: CASSFSRGGYSPETQYF.